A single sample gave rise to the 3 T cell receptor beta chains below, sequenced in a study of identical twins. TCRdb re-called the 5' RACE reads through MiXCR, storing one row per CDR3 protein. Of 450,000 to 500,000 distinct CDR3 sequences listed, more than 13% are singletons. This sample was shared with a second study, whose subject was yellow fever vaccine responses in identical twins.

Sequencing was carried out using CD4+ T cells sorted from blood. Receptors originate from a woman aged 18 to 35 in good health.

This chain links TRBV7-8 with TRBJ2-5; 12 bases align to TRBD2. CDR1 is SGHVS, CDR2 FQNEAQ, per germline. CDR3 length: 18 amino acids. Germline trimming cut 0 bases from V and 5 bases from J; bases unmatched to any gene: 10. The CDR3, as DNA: TGTGCCAGCAGCTTAGCTATGGCTAGCGGGGGGGCCGGGGAGACCCAGTACTTC. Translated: CASSLAMASGGAGETQYF.

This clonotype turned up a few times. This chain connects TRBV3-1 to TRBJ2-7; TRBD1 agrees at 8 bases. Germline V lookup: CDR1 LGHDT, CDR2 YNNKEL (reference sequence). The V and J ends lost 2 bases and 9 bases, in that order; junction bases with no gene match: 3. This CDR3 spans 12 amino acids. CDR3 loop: CASSQTGGGQYF. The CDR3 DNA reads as TGTGCCAGCAGCCAAACAGGGGGAGGGCAGTACTTC.

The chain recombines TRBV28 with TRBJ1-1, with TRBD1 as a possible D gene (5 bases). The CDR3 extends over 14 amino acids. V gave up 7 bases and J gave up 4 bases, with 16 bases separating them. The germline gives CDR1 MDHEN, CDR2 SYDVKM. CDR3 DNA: TGTGCCAGCACCCCACACGGGGGGACCACTGAAGCTTTCTTT. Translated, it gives CASTPHGGTTEAFF. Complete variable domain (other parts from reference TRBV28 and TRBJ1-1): DVKVTQSSRYLVKRTGEKVFLECVQDMDHENMFWYRQDPGLGLRLIYFSYDVKMKEKGDIPEGYSVSREKKERFSLILESASTNQTSMYLCASTPHGGTTEAFFGQGTRLTVV.